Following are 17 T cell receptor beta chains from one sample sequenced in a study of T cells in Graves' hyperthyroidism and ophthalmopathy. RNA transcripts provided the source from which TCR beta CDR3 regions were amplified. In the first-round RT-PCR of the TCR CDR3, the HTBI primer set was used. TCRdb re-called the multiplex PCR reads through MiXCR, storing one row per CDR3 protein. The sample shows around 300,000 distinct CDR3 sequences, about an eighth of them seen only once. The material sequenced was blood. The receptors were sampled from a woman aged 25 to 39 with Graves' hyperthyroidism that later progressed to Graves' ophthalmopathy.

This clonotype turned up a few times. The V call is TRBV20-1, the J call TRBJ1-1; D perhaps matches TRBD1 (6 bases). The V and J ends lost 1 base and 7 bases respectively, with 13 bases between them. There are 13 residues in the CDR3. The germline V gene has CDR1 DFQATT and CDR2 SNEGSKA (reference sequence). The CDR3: CSARGGPPGEAFF. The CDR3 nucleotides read TGCAGTGCTAGAGGGGGGCCCCCCGGTGAAGCTTTCTTT.

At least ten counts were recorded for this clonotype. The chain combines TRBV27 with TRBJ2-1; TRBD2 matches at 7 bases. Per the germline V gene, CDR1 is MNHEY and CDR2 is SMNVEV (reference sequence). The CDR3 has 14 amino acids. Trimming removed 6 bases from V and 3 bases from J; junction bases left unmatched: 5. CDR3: CASRGGGNYNEQFF. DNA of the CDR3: TGTGCCAGCAGGGGGGGGGGAAACTACAATGAGCAGTTCTTC.

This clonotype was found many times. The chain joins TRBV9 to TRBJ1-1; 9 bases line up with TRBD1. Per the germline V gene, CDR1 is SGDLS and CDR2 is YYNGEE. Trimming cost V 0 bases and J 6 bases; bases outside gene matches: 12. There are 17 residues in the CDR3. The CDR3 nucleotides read TGTGCCAGCAGCGTAGACCCTACAGGGGGCCGTCTCTCTGAAGCTTTCTTT. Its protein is CASSVDPTGGRLSEAFF.

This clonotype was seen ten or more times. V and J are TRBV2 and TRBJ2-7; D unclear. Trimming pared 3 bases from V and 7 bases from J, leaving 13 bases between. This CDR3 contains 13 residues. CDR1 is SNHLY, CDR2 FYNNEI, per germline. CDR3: CASSDCSGCEQYF. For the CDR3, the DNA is TGTGCCAGCAGTGATTGCAGTGGGTGTGAGCAGTACTTC.

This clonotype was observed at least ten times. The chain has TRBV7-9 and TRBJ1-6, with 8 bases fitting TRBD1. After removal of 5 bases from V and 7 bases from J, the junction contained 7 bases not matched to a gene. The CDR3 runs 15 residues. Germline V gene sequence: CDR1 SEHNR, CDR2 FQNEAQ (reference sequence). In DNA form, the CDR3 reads TGTGCCAGCAGCACCGGGACAGGTCCGAATTCACCCCTCCACTTT. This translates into CASSTGTGPNSPLHF.

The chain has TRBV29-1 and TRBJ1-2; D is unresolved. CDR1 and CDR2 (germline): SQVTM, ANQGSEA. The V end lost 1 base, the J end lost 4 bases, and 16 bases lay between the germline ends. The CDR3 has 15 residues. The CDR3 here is CSVEGVRPRGYGYTF. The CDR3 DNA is TGCAGCGTTGAAGGGGTGCGTCCACGGGGCTATGGCTACACCTTC.

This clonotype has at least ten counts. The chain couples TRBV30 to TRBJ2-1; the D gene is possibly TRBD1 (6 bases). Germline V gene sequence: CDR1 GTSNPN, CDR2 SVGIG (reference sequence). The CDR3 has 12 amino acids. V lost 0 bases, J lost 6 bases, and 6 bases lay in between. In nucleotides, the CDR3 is TGTGCCTGGAGTGTACAGGGCAATGAGCAGTTCTTC. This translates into CAWSVQGNEQFF.

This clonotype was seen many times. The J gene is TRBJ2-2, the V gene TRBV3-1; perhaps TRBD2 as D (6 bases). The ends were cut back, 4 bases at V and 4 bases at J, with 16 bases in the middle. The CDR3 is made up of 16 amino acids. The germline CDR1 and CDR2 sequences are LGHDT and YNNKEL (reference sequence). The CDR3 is CASSPPRTGSTGELFF. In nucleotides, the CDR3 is TGTGCCAGCAGCCCACCTAGAACCGGGAGCACCGGGGAGCTGTTTTTT.

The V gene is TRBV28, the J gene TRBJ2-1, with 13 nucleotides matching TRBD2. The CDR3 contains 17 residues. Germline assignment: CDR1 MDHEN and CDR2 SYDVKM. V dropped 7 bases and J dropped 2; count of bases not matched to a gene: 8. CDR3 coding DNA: TGTGCCAGCAACCACAAACTAGCGGGAGGGGCCTACAATGAGCAGTTCTTC. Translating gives CASNHKLAGGAYNEQFF.

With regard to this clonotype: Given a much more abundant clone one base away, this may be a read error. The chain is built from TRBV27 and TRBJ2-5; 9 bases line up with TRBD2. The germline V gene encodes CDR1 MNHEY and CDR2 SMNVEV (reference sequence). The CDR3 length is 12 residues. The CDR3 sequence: CASSPGASGMNF. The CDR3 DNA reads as TGTGCCAGCAGTCCCGGGGCTAGCGGGATGAACTTC.

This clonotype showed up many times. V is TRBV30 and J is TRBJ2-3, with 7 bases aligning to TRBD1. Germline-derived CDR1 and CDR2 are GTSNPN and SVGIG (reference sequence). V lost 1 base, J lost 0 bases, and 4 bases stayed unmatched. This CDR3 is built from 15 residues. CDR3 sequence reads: CAWSDRGSSTDTQYF. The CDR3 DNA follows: TGTGCCTGGAGTGACAGGGGTTCTAGCACAGATACGCAGTATTTT. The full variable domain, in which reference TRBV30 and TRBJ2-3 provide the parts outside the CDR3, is SQTIHQWPATLVQPVGSPLSLECTVEGTSNPNLYWYRQAAGRGLQLLFYSVGIGQISSEVPQNLSASRPQDRQFILSSKKLLLSDSGFYLCAWSDRGSSTDTQYFGPGTRLTVL.

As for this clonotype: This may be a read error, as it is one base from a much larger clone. The CDR3 spells CAISESVGSYYGHTF. The DNA of the CDR3 is TGTGCCATCAGTGAGTCTGTGGGGTCATACTATGGCCACACCTTC. The chain uses TRBV10-3 and TRBJ1-2, with D hard to call. The CDR3 length is 15 residues. CDR1 is ENHRY and CDR2 is SYGVKD in the germline V gene.

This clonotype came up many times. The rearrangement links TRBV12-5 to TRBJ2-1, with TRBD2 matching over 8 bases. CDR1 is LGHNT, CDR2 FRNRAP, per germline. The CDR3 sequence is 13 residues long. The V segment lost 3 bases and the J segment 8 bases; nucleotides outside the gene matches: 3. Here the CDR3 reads CASGLAGEYEQFF. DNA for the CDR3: TGTGCTAGTGGTTTAGCGGGAGAGTATGAGCAGTTCTTC.

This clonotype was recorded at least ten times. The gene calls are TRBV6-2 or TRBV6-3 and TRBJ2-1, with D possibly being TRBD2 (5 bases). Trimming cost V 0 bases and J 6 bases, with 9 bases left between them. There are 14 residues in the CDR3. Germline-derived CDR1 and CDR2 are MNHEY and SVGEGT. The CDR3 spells CASSYSSTSNEQFF. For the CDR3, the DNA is TGTGCCAGCAGTTACTCGAGTACTAGCAATGAGCAGTTCTTC.

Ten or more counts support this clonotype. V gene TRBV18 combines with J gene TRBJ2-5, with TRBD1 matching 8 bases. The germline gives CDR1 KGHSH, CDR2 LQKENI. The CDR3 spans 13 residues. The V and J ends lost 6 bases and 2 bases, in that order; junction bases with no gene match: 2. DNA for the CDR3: TGTGCCAGCTCGGGGACAGGTCAAGAGACCCAGTACTTC. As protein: CASSGTGQETQYF.

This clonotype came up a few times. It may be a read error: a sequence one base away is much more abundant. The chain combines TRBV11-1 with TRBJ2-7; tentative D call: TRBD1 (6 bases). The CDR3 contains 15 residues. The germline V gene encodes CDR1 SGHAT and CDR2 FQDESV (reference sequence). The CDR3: CASSLAATGSYGQYF. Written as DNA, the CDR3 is TGTGCCAGCAGCTTAGCGGCTACAGGGTCCTACGGGCAGTACTTC.

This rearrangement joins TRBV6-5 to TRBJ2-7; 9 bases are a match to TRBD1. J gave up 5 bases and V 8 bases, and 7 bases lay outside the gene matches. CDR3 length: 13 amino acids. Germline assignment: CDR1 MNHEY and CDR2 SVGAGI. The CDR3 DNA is TGTGCCAGCGGTAACAGGGGGCGGCACGAGCAGTACTTC. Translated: CASGNRGRHEQYF.